This passage covers 14 T cell receptor beta chains from one sample sequenced in a study of blood T cell repertoires in COVID-19. The repertoire was sequenced with immunoSEQ multiplex PCR; TCRdb's copy has only in-frame clones and lacks some. Of 230,000 or so clones in the sample, about four fifths were seen once. Sequencing was performed on peripheral blood. These receptors came from a woman over 75 with COVID-19, enrolled during active disease.

V usage is TRBV6-5 and J usage is TRBJ1-3, with a possible D match to TRBD1 (5 bases). Germline CDR1 is MNHEY and CDR2 is SVGAGI. CDR3 size: 12 residues. CDR3 DNA sequence: TGTGCTGGCGGGGCTTCAGGAAACACCATATATTTT. Its translation: CAGGASGNTIYF.

V usage is TRBV25-1 and J usage is TRBJ2-2, with D unresolved. From germline, CDR1 is MGHDK and CDR2 SYGVNS. This CDR3 region has 14 residues. V gave up 1 base and J gave up 4 bases, with 7 bases separating them. For the CDR3, the DNA is TGTGCCAGCAGTGAATCCACTGGCACCGGGGAGCTGTTTTTT. Translated, it gives CASSESTGTGELFF.

This clone came up a few times. The chain uses TRBV19 and TRBJ1-2, with 7 bases identical to TRBD1. This CDR3 comprises 12 residues. Looked up from germline, CDR1 is LNHDA and CDR2 is SQIVND (reference sequence). J lost 8 bases, V lost 7 bases, and 7 bases had no gene match. The CDR3 DNA sequence: TGTGCCAGTAACGACAGGGCGTCCGGCTACACCTTC. Its protein product is CASNDRASGYTF. Full variable domain (remainder filled in from reference TRBV19 and TRBJ1-2): DGGITQSPKYLFRKEGQNVTLSCEQNLNHDAMYWYRQDPGQGLRLIYYSQIVNDFQKGDIAEGYSVSREKKESFPLTVTSAQKNPTAFYLCASNDRASGYTFGSGTRLTVV.

This clone has just a few counts. The chain recombines TRBV2 with TRBJ2-1; 14 bases fit TRBD2. V shed 2 bases, J shed 7 bases, and the junction held 1 base outside the gene matches. There are 15 residues in the CDR3. Germline lookup yields CDR1 SNHLY and CDR2 FYNNEI. The chain's CDR3 is CASSERLAGGNEQFF. In nucleotides, the CDR3 is TGTGCCAGCAGTGAAAGACTAGCGGGGGGGAATGAGCAGTTCTTC.

This chain joins TRBV30 and TRBJ1-1; TRBD1 aligns across 8 bases. This CDR3 spans 13 amino acids. Germline V CDR1 and CDR2: GTSNPN, SVGIG (reference sequence). After removal of 8 bases from V and 0 bases from J, the junction contained 5 bases not matched to a gene. The CDR3 sequence is CARGQEVNTEAFF. As DNA, the CDR3 is TGTGCCAGGGGACAGGAGGTGAACACTGAAGCTTTCTTT.

The chain uses TRBV30 and TRBJ2-1, with 9 bases matching TRBD1. Germline lookup yields CDR1 GTSNPN and CDR2 SVGIG (reference sequence). The CDR3 spans 14 residues. Unmatched junction bases numbered 9, after V lost 2 bases and J lost 10 bases. The CDR3 DNA reads as TGTGCCTGGAGTATTCCACCGGGACAGGGAGAGCAGTTCTTC. This encodes CAWSIPPGQGEQFF.

This clone was seen a handful of times. This sequence joins TRBV19 and TRBJ2-5; D might be TRBD2 (6 bases). V was clipped by 5 bases and J by 1 base, with 8 bases between them. Germline loops: CDR1 LNHDA, CDR2 SQIVND (reference sequence). The CDR3 totals 13 residues. The CDR3 here is CASSGGVQETQYF. CDR3 nucleotide sequence: TGTGCCAGTAGTGGAGGGGTCCAAGAGACCCAGTACTTC.

The gene calls are TRBV18 and TRBJ1-1, with D unresolved. Germline V CDR1 and CDR2: KGHSH, LQKENI. The CDR3 runs 14 residues. V was clipped by 5 bases and J by 2 bases, with 12 bases between them. The DNA for the CDR3 is TGTGCCAGCTCAAAGGAGCAGATTAACACTGAAGCTTTCTTT. Its protein is CASSKEQINTEAFF.

The rearrangement links TRBV19 to TRBJ1-5, with 8 bases fitting TRBD1. Germline lookup yields CDR1 LNHDA and CDR2 SQIVND (reference sequence). The CDR3 length is 16 residues. With 8 bases clipped from V and 3 bases from J, the junction kept 12 bases outside the gene matches. CDR3 sequence: CASATLDRGNNQPQHF. The CDR3 nucleotides are TGTGCCAGTGCAACGCTAGACAGGGGTAACAATCAGCCCCAGCATTTT.

CDR3 in DNA: TGTGCCAGCAGTCGCGGGGGGGTTACAGATACGCAGTATTTT. It yields the protein CASSRGGVTDTQYF. The chain is built from TRBV25-1 and TRBJ2-3; 9 nucleotides line up with TRBD2. J gave up 3 bases and V 5 bases, and 3 bases lay outside the gene matches. There are 14 residues in the CDR3. Germline V gene lookup returns CDR1 MGHDK and CDR2 SYGVNS.

V and J are TRBV3-1 (or the pseudogene TRBV3-2) and TRBJ2-2; D not resolved. CDR1 and CDR2 (germline): LGHDT, YNNKEL (reference sequence). V was clipped by 3 bases and J by 4 bases, with 3 bases between them. This CDR3 has 12 amino acids. In DNA form, the CDR3 reads TGTGCCAGCAGCCACCTCACCGGGGAGCTGTTTTTT. It specifies CASSHLTGELFF.

J is TRBJ2-7 and V is TRBV24-1; D is perhaps TRBD2 (7 bases). V was trimmed by 0 bases and J by 5 bases, leaving 10 bases between them. This CDR3 has 14 residues. CDR1 and CDR2 (germline): KGHDR, SFDVKD. This chain's CDR3 is CATSDLAGADEQYF. The CDR3 DNA sequence: TGTGCCACCAGTGATTTGGCGGGGGCCGACGAGCAGTACTTC.

The V gene is TRBV7-2, the J gene TRBJ1-1; tentatively, D is TRBD1 (6 bases). The CDR3 is 15 amino acids. The germline CDR1 and CDR2 sequences are SGHTA and FQGNSA. Trimming pared 5 bases from V and 1 base from J, leaving 14 bases between. For the CDR3, the DNA is TGTGCCAGCAGCATAGGGGGGCTTGGGAACACTGAAGCTTTCTTT. Amino acid sequence: CASSIGGLGNTEAFF.

This chain's CDR3 is CASSLADRNIQYF. The CDR3 DNA sequence: TGCGCCAGCAGCTTGGCGGACAGAAACATTCAGTACTTC. The chain is built from TRBV5-1 and TRBJ2-4; possible D gene TRBD1, 6 bases. CDR1 is SGHRS and CDR2 is YFSETQ in the germline V gene. The CDR3 extends over 13 amino acids. V shed 0 bases and J shed 6 bases, with 7 bases lying between them.